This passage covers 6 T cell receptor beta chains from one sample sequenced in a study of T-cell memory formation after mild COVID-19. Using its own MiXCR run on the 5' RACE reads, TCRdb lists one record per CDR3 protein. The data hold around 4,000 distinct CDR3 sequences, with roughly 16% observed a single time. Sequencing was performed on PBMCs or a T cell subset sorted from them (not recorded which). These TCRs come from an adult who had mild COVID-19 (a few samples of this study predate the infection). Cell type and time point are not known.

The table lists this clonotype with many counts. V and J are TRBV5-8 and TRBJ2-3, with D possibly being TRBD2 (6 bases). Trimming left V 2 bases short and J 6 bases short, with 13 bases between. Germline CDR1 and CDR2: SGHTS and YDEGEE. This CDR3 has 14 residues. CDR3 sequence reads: CASSFQAGRDTQYF. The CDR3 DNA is TGTGCCAGCAGCTTTCAGGCGGGAAGGGATACGCAGTATTTT.

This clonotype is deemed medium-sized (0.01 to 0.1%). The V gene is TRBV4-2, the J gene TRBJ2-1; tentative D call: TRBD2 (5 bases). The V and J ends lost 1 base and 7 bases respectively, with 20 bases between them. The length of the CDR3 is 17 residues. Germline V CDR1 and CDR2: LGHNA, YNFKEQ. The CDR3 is CASSQGARATTLNEQFF. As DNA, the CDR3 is TGTGCCAGCAGCCAAGGGGCGCGGGCCACCACCCTTAATGAGCAGTTCTTC.

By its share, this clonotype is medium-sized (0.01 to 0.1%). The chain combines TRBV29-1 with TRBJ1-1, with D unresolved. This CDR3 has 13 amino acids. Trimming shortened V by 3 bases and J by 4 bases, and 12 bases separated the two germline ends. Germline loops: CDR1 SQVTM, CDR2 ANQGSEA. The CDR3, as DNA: TGCAGCGTTGAGGAGGGATTTGGCACTGAAGCTTTCTTT. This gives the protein CSVEEGFGTEAFF.

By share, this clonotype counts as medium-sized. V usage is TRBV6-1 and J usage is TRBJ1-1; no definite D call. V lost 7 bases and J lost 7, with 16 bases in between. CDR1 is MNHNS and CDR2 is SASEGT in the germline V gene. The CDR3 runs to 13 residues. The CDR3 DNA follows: TGTGCCAGCACCCCGGCCGAGGCAGATGAAGCTTTCTTT. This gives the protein CASTPAEADEAFF.

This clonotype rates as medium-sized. In DNA, the CDR3 is TGCGCCAGCAGCCAAGCCAGCCTAGCGGCTTCCTACGAGCAGTACTTC. Amino acids: CASSQASLAASYEQYF. This chain links TRBV4-3 with TRBJ2-7; 7 nucleotides agree with TRBD2. J was trimmed by 1 base and V by 1 base; bases with no gene match: 7. This CDR3 is 16 amino acids long. Germline V lookup: CDR1 LGHNA, CDR2 YSLEER.

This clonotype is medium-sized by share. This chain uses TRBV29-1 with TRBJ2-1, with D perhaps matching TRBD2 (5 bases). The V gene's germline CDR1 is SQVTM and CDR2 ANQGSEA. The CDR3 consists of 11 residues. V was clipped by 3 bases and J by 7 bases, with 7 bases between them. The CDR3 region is CSVEGGNEQFF. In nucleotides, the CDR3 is TGCAGCGTTGAGGGCGGGAATGAGCAGTTCTTC.